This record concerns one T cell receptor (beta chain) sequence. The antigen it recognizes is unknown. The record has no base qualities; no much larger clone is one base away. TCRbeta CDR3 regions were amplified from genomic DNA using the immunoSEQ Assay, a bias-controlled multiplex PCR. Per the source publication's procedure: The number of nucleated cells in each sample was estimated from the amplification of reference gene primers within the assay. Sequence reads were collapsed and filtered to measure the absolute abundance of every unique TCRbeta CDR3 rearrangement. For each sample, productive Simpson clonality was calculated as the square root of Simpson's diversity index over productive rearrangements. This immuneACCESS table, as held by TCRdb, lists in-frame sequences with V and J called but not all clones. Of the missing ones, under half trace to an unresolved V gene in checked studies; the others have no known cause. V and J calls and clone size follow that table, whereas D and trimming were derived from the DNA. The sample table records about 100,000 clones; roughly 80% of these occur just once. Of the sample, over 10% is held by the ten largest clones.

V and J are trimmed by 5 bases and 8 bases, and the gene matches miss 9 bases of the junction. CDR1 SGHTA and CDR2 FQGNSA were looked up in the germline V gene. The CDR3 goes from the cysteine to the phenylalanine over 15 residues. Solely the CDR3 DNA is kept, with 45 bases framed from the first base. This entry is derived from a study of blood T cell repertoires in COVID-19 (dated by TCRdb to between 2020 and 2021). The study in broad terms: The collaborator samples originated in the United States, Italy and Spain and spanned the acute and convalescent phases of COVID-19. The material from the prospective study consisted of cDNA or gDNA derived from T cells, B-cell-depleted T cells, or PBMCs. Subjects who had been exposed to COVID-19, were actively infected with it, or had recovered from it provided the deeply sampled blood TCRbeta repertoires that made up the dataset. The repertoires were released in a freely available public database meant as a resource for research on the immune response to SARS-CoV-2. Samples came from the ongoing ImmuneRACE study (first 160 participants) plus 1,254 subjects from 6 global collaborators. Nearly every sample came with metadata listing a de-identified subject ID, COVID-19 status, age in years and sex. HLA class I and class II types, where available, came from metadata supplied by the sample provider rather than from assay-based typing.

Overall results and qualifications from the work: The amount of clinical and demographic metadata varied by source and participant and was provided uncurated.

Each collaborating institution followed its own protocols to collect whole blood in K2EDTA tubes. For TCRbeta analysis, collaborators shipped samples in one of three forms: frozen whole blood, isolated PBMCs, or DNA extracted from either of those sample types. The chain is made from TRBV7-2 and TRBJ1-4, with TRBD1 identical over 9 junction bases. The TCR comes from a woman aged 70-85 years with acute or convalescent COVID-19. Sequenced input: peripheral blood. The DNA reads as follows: TGTGCCAGCAGCCCTAGACAGGGGGAAGGGGAAAAACTGTTTTTT. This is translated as CASSPRQGEGEKLFF.